A selection of T cell receptor beta chains follows, all from one sample in a study of blood T cell repertoires in COVID-19. Produced via immunoSEQ multiplex PCR; TCRdb's table is partial and in-frame only. The sample consists of 150,000 to 200,000 clones, 75% to 90% of them appearing once. The sequencing sample was made of PBMCs or T cells enriched from blood (not recorded which). These receptors were taken from a man between 70 and 80 years old who had been exposed to COVID-19. Both conserved end residues are part of each CDR3.

v_gene	j_gene	CDR3aa
TRBV2	TRBJ1-2	CASSASTNYGYTF
TRBV7-2	TRBJ1-2	CASSFLGSLIGYTF
TRBV5-1	TRBJ2-1	CASSLAPASGRDEQFF
TRBV19	TRBJ2-5	CARPDRVQETQYF
TRBV19	TRBJ1-6	CASSPGQGANSPLHF
TRBV3-1/TRBV3-2	TRBJ2-7	CASSPPGASYEQYF
TRBV28	TRBJ2-3	CASSLSKRLLTDTQYF
TRBV10-3	TRBJ2-7	CAISESLAVSSYEQYF
TRBV29-1	TRBJ1-2	CSVEVMTAYGYTF
TRBV4-3	TRBJ1-6	CASSQEGTGSSPLHF
TRBV4-1	TRBJ2-1	CASSQVSGSSNEQFF
TRBV5-1	TRBJ2-7	CASSPALGLAGEQYF
TRBV7-3	TRBJ2-1	CASSLGLLSEQFF
TRBV19	TRBJ2-7	CASSMEWTGSDEQYF
TRBV3-1/TRBV3-2	TRBJ1-6	CASRGLDSPLHF
TRBV21-1	TRBJ1-6	CASSKAGGQGALSSYNSPLHF
TRBV18	TRBJ1-6	CASSPYSDRVASPLHF
TRBV27	TRBJ1-2	CASSSHGTGPSDYGYTF
TRBV29-1	TRBJ1-2	CSAYWGQGYGYTF
TRBV12-3/TRBV12-4	TRBJ1-6	CASSFPFNSPLHF
TRBV12-3/TRBV12-4	TRBJ2-5	CASSFGLTETQYF
TRBV7-7	TRBJ2-5	CASSLGTGTQETQYF
TRBV2	TRBJ1-5	CASSDPGGGSSAQHF
TRBV7-9	TRBJ2-2	CASSYQTLTGELFF